This T cell receptor beta chain was found in a study of CD8 T cells in ankylosing spondylitis. Whole-study findings and limits: There was a TCR beta motif, made of several highly homologous variants, that appeared characteristic of ankylosing spondylitis blood. Some of the motif variants had earlier been found in reactive arthritis patients' fluid and blood.

V was trimmed by 7 bases and J by 7 bases, leaving 17 bases between them. This CDR3 has 13 residues. From germline, CDR1 is MNHEY and CDR2 SVGEGT. As for this clonotype: The antigen remains undetermined.

TCRdb reanalysed the 5' RACE reads using MiXCR and keeps one entry per CDR3 protein. The table lists 750,000 to 850,000 distinct CDR3 sequences, 12% of them singletons. This clonotype was obtained from a male donor with ankylosing spondylitis. This chain joins TRBV6-2 or TRBV6-3 and TRBJ2-7; tentatively, D is TRBD2 (6 bases). The sample comprised blood, either unsorted or a sorted T cell fraction (not recorded which). The chain's CDR3 is CASTPTRAGEQYF. The CDR3, as DNA: TGTGCCAGCACTCCGACACGGGCGGGGGAGCAGTACTTC.